These T cell receptor beta chains were read from a single sample in a study of early T cells in non-severe SARS-CoV-2 infection. TCRdb reprocessed the 5' RACE reads with MiXCR, giving one entry per CDR3 protein. The sample gives 87,000 or so distinct CDR3 sequences, around 12% of which show up once; over 6% is in the top ten. Sequencing was carried out using whole blood. The receptor set was obtained from an adult who was a healthcare worker with PCR-confirmed SARS-CoV-2 infection or an uninfected control (not recorded which). Each CDR3 is given with its conserved first and last residue. D genes are given only for firm matches. Where a row states a size, it is once, few, many or the class of an expanded clone; other rows omit it.

V	size	length	D	J	DNA	CDR3
TRBV4-1	NA	16	NA	TRBJ1-1	TGCGCCAGCAGCCAAGATCCCGGCAGTCTGAACACTGAAGCTTTCTTT	CASSQDPGSLNTEAFF
TRBV19	many	13	NA	TRBJ1-5	TGTGCCAGTATCCGAGGGTGGAATCAGCCCCAGCATTTT	CASIRGWNQPQHF
TRBV12-3/TRBV12-4	few	14	NA	TRBJ2-2	TGTGCCAGCAGTTTAAGGGGAGTGGACGGGGAGCTGTTTTTT	CASSLRGVDGELFF
TRBV18	few	16	NA	TRBJ2-7	TGTGCCAGCTCCCCTAACCAGACCCCTGGGCCTTACGAGCAGTACTTC	CASSPNQTPGPYEQYF
TRBV12-3/TRBV12-4	few	14	NA	TRBJ2-7	TGTGCCAGCAGTTCAGGTACACGGTACTACGAGCAGTACTTC	CASSSGTRYYEQYF
TRBV24-1	few	14	NA	TRBJ1-1	TGTGCCACCAGAAGCAGGGAGGTGAACACTGAAGCTTTCTTT	CATRSREVNTEAFF
TRBV12-3/TRBV12-4	few	12	NA	TRBJ1-4	TGTGCCAGCAGGCGTGAGAGTGAAAAACTGTTTTTT	CASRRESEKLFF
TRBV20-1	few	17	TRBD2	TRBJ2-5	TGCAGTGCTAGAGACTTCGGGACTAGCGGGACCCTGGGGACCCAGTACTTC	CSARDFGTSGTLGTQYF
TRBV3-1	few	15	TRBD2	TRBJ2-1	TGTGCCAGCAGCCAAGATCGGGAGGGCCGAAATGAGCAGTTCTTC	CASSQDREGRNEQFF
TRBV2	NA	13	TRBD2	TRBJ2-4	TGTGCCAGAAAGAAAGCGGGAGAAAACATTCAGTACTTC	CARKKAGENIQYF
TRBV5-1	NA	16	TRBD2	TRBJ2-3	TGCGCCAGCAGTTCTAAACTAGCGAGTGACACAGATACGCAGTATTTT	CASSSKLASDTDTQYF
TRBV15	few	14	TRBD1	TRBJ1-1	TGTGCCACCAGCAGGGGACAGGGAGGCACTGAAGCTTTCTTT	CATSRGQGGTEAFF
TRBV11-1	many	14	NA	TRBJ2-5	TGTGCCAGCAGCCGCGACAGAGACCAAGAGACCCAGTACTTC	CASSRDRDQETQYF
TRBV7-8	NA	16	TRBD1	TRBJ1-1	TGTGCCAGCCGACTACAGGGGGCGCGTACGAACACTGAAGCTTTCTTT	CASRLQGARTNTEAFF
TRBV20-1	NA	16	TRBD2	TRBJ2-1	TGCAGTGCTAGACATCCCCGGACTAGCGGTGGGAATGAGCAGTTCTTC	CSARHPRTSGGNEQFF
TRBV5-8	NA	15	TRBD1	TRBJ1-3	TGTGCCAGCAGCATCGGGACAGGCCCTGGAAACACCATATATTTT	CASSIGTGPGNTIYF